This T cell receptor (beta chain) was recorded in a study of cytomegalovirus exposure and HLA in healthy donors. Looking at the study overall: Per a later analysis, the approximately 690 first-cohort and approximately 120 validation repertoires shared one platform.

Germline V CDR1 and CDR2: MNHEY, SVGAGI. This CDR3 region has 15 residues. Trimming removed 2 bases from V and 0 bases from J; junction bases left unmatched: 4. The donors belonged to the approximately 120-subject validation cohort, separate from the approximately 700-subject first cohort. Notes on the study in general: The listing of 150 or so TCR beta chains classed them as cytomegalovirus-associated. Some public TCRs appeared in many individuals, while most sequences were rare.

Using immunoSEQ multiplex PCR, the repertoire was profiled, and TCRdb retains in-frame clones only, with some absent. Altogether some 180,000 clones are present, approximately 86% being singletons, with the ten largest covering approximately 7%. Of note for this clone: The antigen remains undetermined.

This clonotype originated in a man aged 25 to 45 in good health and CMV-seropositive. The chain couples TRBV6-5 to TRBJ2-7; 7 bases line up with TRBD2. The source material was PBMCs. For the CDR3, the DNA is TGTGCCAGCAGTTACGAGGGGACTAACTCCTACGAGCAGTACTTC. Amino acids: CASSYEGTNSYEQYF.